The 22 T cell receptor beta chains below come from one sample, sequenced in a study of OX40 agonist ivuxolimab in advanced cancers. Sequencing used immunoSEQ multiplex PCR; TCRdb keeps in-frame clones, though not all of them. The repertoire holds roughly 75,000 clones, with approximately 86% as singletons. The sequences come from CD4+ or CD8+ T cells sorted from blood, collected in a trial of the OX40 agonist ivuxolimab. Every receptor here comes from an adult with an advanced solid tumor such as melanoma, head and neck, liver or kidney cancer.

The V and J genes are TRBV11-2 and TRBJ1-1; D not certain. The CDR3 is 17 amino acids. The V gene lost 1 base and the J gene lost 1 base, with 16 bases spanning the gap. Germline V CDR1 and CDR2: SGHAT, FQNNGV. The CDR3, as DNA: TGTGCCAGCAGCTTAGTCCAAACCCAAGGAAGGAACACTGAAGCTTTCTTT. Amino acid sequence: CASSLVQTQGRNTEAFF.

CDR3 loop: CASSPRTGVSGNTIYF. The CDR3, as DNA: TGTGCCAGCAGCCCTCGGACAGGAGTCTCTGGAAACACCATATATTTT. The chain couples TRBV11-3 to TRBJ1-3; the match to TRBD1 covers 7 bases. In germline, CDR1 is SGHNT, CDR2 YENEEA. The ends lost 5 bases at V and 0 bases at J; junction bases unmatched: 7. This CDR3 contains 16 residues.

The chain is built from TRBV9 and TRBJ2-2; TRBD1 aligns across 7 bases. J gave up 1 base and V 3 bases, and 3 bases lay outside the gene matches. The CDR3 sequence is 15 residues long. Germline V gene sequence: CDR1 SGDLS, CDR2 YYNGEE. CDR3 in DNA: TGTGCCAGCAGCGAGGGACAGCTGAACACCGGGGAGCTGTTTTTT. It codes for CASSEGQLNTGELFF.

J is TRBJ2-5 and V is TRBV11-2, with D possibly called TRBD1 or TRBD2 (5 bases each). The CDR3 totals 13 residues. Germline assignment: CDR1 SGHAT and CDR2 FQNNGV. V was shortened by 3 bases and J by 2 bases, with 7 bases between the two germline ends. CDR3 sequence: CASSFWGQETQYF. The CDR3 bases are TGTGCCAGCAGCTTTTGGGGGCAAGAGACCCAGTACTTC.

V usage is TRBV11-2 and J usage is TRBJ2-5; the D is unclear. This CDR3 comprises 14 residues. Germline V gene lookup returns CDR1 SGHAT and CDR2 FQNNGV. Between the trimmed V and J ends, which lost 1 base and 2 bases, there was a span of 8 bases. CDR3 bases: TGTGCCAGCAGCTTAGTTCTGTTACAAGAGACCCAGTACTTC. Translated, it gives CASSLVLLQETQYF.

CDR3 sequence: CASNSGLAYEQYF. The CDR3 DNA is TGTGCCAGTAACTCCGGGCTCGCCTACGAGCAGTACTTC. V and J are TRBV19 and TRBJ2-7; D is uncertain. The V gene's germline CDR1 is LNHDA and CDR2 SQIVND (reference sequence). CDR3 length equals 13 residues. V was shortened by 7 bases and J by 2 bases, with 12 bases between the two germline ends.

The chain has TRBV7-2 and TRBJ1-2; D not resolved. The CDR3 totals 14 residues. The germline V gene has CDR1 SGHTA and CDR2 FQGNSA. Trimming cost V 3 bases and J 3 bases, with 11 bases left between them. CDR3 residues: CASSLSGGDYGYTF. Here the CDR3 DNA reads TGTGCCAGCAGCTTGAGCGGAGGCGACTATGGCTACACCTTC.

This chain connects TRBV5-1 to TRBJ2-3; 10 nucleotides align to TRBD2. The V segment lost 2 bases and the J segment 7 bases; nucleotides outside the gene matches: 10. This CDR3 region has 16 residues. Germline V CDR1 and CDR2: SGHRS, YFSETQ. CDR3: CASSFQPSGGMNTQYF. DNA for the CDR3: TGCGCCAGCAGCTTTCAGCCTAGCGGGGGTATGAATACGCAGTATTTT.

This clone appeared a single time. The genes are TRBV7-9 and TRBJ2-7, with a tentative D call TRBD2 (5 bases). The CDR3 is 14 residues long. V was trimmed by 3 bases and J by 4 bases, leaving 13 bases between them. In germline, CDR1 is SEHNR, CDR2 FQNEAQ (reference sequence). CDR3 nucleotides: TGTGCCAGCAGCTTTGCCATCGGAGGTTACGAGCAGTACTTC. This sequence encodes CASSFAIGGYEQYF.

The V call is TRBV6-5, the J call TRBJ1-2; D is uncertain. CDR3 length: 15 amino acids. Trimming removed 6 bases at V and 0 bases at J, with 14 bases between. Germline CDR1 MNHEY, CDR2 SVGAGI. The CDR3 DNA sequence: TGTGCCAGCAGCCCTTCCGTGACATCTAACTATGGCTACACCTTC. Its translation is CASSPSVTSNYGYTF.

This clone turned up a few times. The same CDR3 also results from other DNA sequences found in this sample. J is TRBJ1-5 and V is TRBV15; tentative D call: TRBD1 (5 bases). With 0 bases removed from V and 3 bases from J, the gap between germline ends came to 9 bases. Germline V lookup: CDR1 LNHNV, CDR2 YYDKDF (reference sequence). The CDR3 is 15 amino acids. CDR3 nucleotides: TGTGCCACCAGCAGAGAAGGGGCACCCAATCAGCCCCAGCATTTT. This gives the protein CATSREGAPNQPQHF.

DNA of the CDR3: TGTGCCAGCAGCCAAGATCGCGGCCTAGGGCCCCGGGCCGGGAACTATGGCTACACCTTC. It codes for CASSQDRGLGPRAGNYGYTF. J is TRBJ1-2 and V is TRBV4-2; D call uncertain. CDR3 size: 20 residues. V lost 0 bases and J lost 2, with 25 bases in between. Germline-derived CDR1 and CDR2 are LGHNA and YNFKEQ.

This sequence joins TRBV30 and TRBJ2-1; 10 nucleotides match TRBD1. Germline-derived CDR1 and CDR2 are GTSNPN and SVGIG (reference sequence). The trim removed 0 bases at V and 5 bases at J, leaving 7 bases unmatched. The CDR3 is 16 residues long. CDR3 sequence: CAWSVYWGTGDNEQFF. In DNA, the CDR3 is TGTGCCTGGAGTGTATATTGGGGGACAGGGGACAATGAGCAGTTCTTC.

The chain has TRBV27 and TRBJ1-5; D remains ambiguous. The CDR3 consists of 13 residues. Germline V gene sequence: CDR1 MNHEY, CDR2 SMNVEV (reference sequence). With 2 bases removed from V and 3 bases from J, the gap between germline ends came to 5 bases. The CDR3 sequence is CASSLGYNQPQHF. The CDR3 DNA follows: TGTGCCAGCAGTTTAGGCTACAATCAGCCCCAGCATTTT.

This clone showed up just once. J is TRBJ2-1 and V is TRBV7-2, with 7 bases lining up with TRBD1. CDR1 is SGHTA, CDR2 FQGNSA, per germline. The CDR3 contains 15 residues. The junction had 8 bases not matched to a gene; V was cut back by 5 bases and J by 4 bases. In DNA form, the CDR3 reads TGTGCCAGCAGCCCGGGACAGTTTCATTACAATGAGCAGTTCTTC. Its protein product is CASSPGQFHYNEQFF.

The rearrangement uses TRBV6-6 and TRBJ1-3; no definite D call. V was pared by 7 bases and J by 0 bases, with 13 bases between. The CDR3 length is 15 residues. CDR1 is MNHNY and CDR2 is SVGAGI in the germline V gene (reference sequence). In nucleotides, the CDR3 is TGTGCCAGCAATCGAGGGCCTGGCTCTGGAAACACCATATATTTT. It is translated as CASNRGPGSGNTIYF.

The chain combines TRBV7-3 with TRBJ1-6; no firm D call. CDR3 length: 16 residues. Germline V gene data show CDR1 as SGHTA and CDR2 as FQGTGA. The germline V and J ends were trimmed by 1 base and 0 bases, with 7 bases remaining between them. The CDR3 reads CASSLNAGSYNSPLHF. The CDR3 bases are TGTGCCAGCAGCTTAAATGCAGGCTCCTATAATTCACCCCTCCACTTT.

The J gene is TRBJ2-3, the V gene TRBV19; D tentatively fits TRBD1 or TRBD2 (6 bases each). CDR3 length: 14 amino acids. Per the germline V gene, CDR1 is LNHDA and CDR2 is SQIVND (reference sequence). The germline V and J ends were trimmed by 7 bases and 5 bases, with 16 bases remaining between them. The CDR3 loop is CASTPGDSGDTQYF. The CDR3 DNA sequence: TGTGCCAGTACCCCAGGGGATAGCGGAGATACGCAGTATTTT.

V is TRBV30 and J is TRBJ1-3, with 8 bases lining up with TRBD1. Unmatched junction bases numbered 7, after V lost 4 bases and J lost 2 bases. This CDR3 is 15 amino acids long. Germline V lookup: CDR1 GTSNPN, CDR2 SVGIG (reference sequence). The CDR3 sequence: CAWTTGVWAGNTIYF. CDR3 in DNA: TGTGCCTGGACGACAGGGGTGTGGGCTGGAAACACCATATATTTT.

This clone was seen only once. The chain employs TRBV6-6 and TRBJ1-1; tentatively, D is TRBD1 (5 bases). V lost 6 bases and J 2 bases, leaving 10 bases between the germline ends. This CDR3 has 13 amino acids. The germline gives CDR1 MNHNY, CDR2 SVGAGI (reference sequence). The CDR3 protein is CASRHTGNTEAFF. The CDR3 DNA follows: TGTGCCAGCAGGCACACAGGAAACACTGAAGCTTTCTTT.

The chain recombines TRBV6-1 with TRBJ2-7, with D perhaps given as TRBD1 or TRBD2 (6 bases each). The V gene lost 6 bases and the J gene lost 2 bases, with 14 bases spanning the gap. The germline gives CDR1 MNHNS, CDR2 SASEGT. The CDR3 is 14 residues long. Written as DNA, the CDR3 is TGTGCCAGCAGCGAAACCGGGGGCGCCTACGAGCAGTACTTC. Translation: CASSETGGAYEQYF.

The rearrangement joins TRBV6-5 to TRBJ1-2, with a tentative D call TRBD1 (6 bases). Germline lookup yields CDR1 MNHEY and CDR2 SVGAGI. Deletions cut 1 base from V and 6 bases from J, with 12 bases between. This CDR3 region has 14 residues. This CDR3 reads CASSYFPTGHGYTF. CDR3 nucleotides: TGTGCCAGCAGTTACTTCCCGACAGGCCATGGCTACACCTTC.